This T cell receptor (beta chain) was observed in a study of Ad26.COV2.S vaccination and SARS-CoV-2 variants. General observations from the study: Total T cell responses were possibly underestimated by TCR breadth and depth analyses. Following vaccination, spike-specific CD8+ and CD4+ T cell responses reportedly exhibited substantial breadth.

Repertoires were generated with immunoSEQ multiplex PCR, while TCRdb's copy carries only in-frame clones and drops some. Here the sample spans about 500,000 clones, 70% to 90% being singletons. The CDR3 extends over 19 amino acids. Germline CDR1 is MGHRA and CDR2 is YSYEKL. V was pared by 0 bases and J by 1 base, with 14 bases of the junction left unmatched. The treatment: around 19 received Ad26.COV2.S at low or high dose, single or two shots; five or six received placebo; per-sample allocation not given. On day 63 after the first injection, vaccine and placebo recipients gave samples. Cohort 1b enrolled adults aged 18-55 years in Boston. This clone was observed once. What it recognizes is unknown.

This material consisted of peripheral blood, taken in a trial of Ad26.COV2.S vaccine versus placebo. This chain uses TRBV4-1 with TRBJ2-5; 7 nucleotides align to TRBD1. The TCR comes from a person between 18 and 60 years old who received the Ad26.COV2.S COVID-19 vaccine or a placebo. The CDR3 sequence is CASSQDGRGPLGRQETQYF. As DNA, the CDR3 is TGCGCCAGCAGCCAAGACGGAAGGGGGCCCCTGGGGCGCCAAGAGACCCAGTACTTC.